Shown below are 32 T cell receptor beta chains from a single sample sequenced in a study of response to subunit inactivated influenza vaccine. Via MiXCR, TCRdb re-called the RT-PCR reads, giving one row per CDR3 protein. The repertoire holds about 650,000 distinct CDR3 sequences, with around 15% as singletons. The source material was PBMCs from blood, sampled 14 to 15 days before vaccination. The source is a man between 50 and 59 years old who received an inactivated influenza vaccine.

This clonotype was seen more than once but under ten times. This sequence joins TRBV27 and TRBJ1-4, with 12 bases aligning to TRBD1. The CDR3 loop spans 16 amino acids. CDR1 and CDR2 from the germline V gene are MNHEY and SMNVEV (reference sequence). Trimming at V came to 1 base and at J to 11 bases, leaving 8 bases not matched to a gene. The CDR3 is CASSLLYRDRGQKLFF. The CDR3, as DNA: TGTGCCAGCAGTTTATTGTACCGGGACAGGGGGCAGAAACTGTTTTTT.

The rearrangement links TRBV24-1 to TRBJ2-1; D remains ambiguous. Germline V gene sequence: CDR1 KGHDR, CDR2 SFDVKD. The CDR3 contains 16 residues. V lost 3 bases and J 0 bases, leaving 11 bases between the germline ends. CDR3 region: CATSDPHSSSYNEQFF. DNA of the CDR3: TGTGCCACCAGTGATCCCCACTCGAGCTCCTACAATGAGCAGTTCTTC.

This clonotype has more than one count but fewer than ten. The V gene is TRBV6-2 or TRBV6-3, the J gene TRBJ2-1, with TRBD2 matching 8 bases. This CDR3 is built from 14 residues. Trimming at V came to 6 bases and at J to 6 bases, leaving 7 bases not matched to a gene. Germline V CDR1 and CDR2: MNHEY, SVGEGT. The CDR3 loop is CASRLGLAGNEQFF. CDR3 DNA: TGTGCCAGCAGGCTCGGGCTAGCGGGCAATGAGCAGTTCTTC.

This clonotype was observed at least ten times. The chain joins TRBV9 to TRBJ2-7; D remains ambiguous. CDR1 and CDR2 from the germline V gene are SGDLS and YYNGEE. This CDR3 is 12 amino acids long. The V gene lost 3 bases and the J gene lost 9 bases, with 13 bases spanning the gap. CDR3 sequence: CASSGSESRQYF. The CDR3 nucleotides read TGTGCCAGCAGCGGATCCGAGTCCAGGCAGTACTTC.

The V call is TRBV28, the J call TRBJ2-2; D is unresolved. The CDR3 extends over 15 amino acids. Germline V gene lookup returns CDR1 MDHEN and CDR2 SYDVKM. The germline V and J ends were trimmed by 6 bases and 5 bases, with 16 bases remaining between them. The CDR3 reads CASSFLGRVTGELFF. The CDR3 DNA is TGTGCCAGCAGCTTCTTGGGCCGGGTAACCGGGGAGCTGTTTTTT.

This chain connects TRBV27 to TRBJ2-7; TRBD2 agrees at 9 bases. This CDR3 is built from 15 residues. Germline loops: CDR1 MNHEY, CDR2 SMNVEV (reference sequence). The junction had 8 bases not matched to a gene; V was cut back by 4 bases and J by 4 bases. The CDR3 spells CASSSASGGSYEQYF. The CDR3 DNA reads as TGTGCCAGCAGTTCGGCCAGCGGGGGGTCGTACGAGCAGTACTTC.

This chain links TRBV27 with TRBJ1-2; D is ambiguous. Per the germline V gene, CDR1 is MNHEY and CDR2 is SMNVEV (reference sequence). This CDR3 has 13 amino acids. The ends were cut back, 8 bases at V and 0 bases at J, with 10 bases in the middle. CDR3 loop: CASGLGTNYGYTF. CDR3 nucleotide sequence: TGTGCCAGCGGGCTAGGGACTAACTATGGCTACACCTTC.

This clonotype was recorded a few times. This chain links TRBV6-2 or TRBV6-3 with TRBJ2-7; 8 nucleotides match TRBD2. This CDR3 has 15 residues. CDR1 and CDR2 (germline): MNHEY, SVGEGT. J was trimmed by 2 bases and V by 6 bases; bases with no gene match: 9. The CDR3 reads CASSQEAGDPYEQYF. CDR3 coding DNA: TGTGCCAGCAGCCAAGAAGCGGGGGACCCCTACGAGCAGTACTTC.

This clonotype was detected ten times or more. V usage is TRBV15 and J usage is TRBJ2-4; D is undetermined. Germline loops: CDR1 LNHNV, CDR2 YYDKDF (reference sequence). Trimming took 5 bases from V and 0 from J, leaving 5 bases between them. CDR3 length: 13 amino acids. CDR3 residues: CATSLGAKNIQYF. The CDR3 DNA reads TGTGCCACCAGCCTCGGAGCCAAAAACATTCAGTACTTC.

This chain uses TRBV6-2 or TRBV6-3 with TRBJ2-1; D gene uncertain. Germline CDR1 is MNHEY and CDR2 is SVGEGT. V dropped 8 bases and J dropped 6 bases, with 8 bases sitting between them. This CDR3 spans 11 amino acids. CDR3 sequence (DNA): TGTGCCAGCCGCTCTCCCAATGAGCAGTTCTTC. Its protein is CASRSPNEQFF.

This clonotype was counted between two and nine times. One junction end does not reproduce the germline sequence, and a read error may be involved. The rearrangement joins TRBV5-5 to TRBJ2-2; no definite D call. The CDR3 runs 14 residues. Germline V lookup: CDR1 SGHKS, CDR2 YYEKEE (reference sequence). CDR3 in DNA: TGTGCCAGCACCTTGGTGAGGAACACCGGGGAGCTGTTTTTT. Its translation is CASTLVRNTGELFF.

V is TRBV20-1 and J is TRBJ1-2; TRBD1 is a possible D gene (6 bases). V lost 3 bases to trimming and J lost 7 bases, with 12 bases between them. The CDR3 covers 12 residues. Per germline, CDR1 DFQATT and CDR2 SNEGSKA (reference sequence). The CDR3 region has the DNA TGCAGTGCTAGGACAGGCCCCACTGGCTACACCTTC. Translation gives CSARTGPTGYTF.

This chain links TRBV20-1 with TRBJ2-5; D possibly corresponds to TRBD2 (5 bases). Germline CDR1 reads DFQATT; CDR2 reads SNEGSKA (reference sequence). V shed 6 bases and J shed 4 bases, with 12 bases lying between them. The CDR3 consists of 12 residues. CDR3 sequence: CSAEARGETQYF. CDR3 nucleotide sequence: TGCAGTGCGGAGGCTAGAGGAGAGACCCAGTACTTC.

The chain links TRBV6-5 to TRBJ2-4; 10 bases agree with TRBD1. CDR3 length: 16 amino acids. The V gene end was trimmed by 0 bases and the J gene end by 7 bases; junction bases not matched to a gene: 6. Germline values: CDR1 MNHEY, CDR2 SVGAGI. CDR3 protein: CASSYSPGTGENIQYF. CDR3 coding DNA: TGTGCCAGCAGTTACTCGCCCGGGACAGGGGAGAACATTCAGTACTTC.

This clonotype has just a few counts. The chain recombines TRBV12-3 or TRBV12-4 with TRBJ2-4; D is unclear. Trimming removed 2 bases from V and 5 bases from J, with 10 bases in between. The CDR3 extends over 14 amino acids. CDR3 in amino acids: CASSLQAVENIQYF. DNA of the CDR3: TGTGCCAGCAGTTTACAGGCGGTCGAAAACATTCAGTACTTC.

In its sample, this clonotype was seen a few times. In DNA form, the CDR3 reads TGTGCCAGCAGCCAAACCGGGATGAGGGATGGCTACACCTTC. Protein sequence: CASSQTGMRDGYTF. This chain uses TRBV4-2 with TRBJ1-2; the D is unclear. The CDR3 sequence is 14 residues long. V was pared by 2 bases and J by 6 bases, with 13 bases between. Germline CDR1 LGHNA, CDR2 YNFKEQ.

The table lists this clonotype with many counts. The V gene is TRBV4-3, the J gene TRBJ2-7, with 10 positions matching TRBD1. Germline assignment: CDR1 LGHNA and CDR2 YSLEER. CDR3 length: 16 residues. J was trimmed by 4 bases and V by 0 bases; bases with no gene match: 6. The CDR3: CASSQDLGQGRYEQYF. Here the CDR3 DNA reads TGCGCCAGCAGCCAAGATTTGGGACAGGGGCGGTACGAGCAGTACTTC.

This clonotype came up a few times. The V gene is TRBV7-2, the J gene TRBJ2-5; D ambiguous. This CDR3 region has 16 residues. V was clipped by 1 base and J by 1 base, with 13 bases between them. Germline V gives CDR1 SGHTA, CDR2 FQGNSA. CDR3 nucleotides: TGTGCCAGCAGCTTAGACCGAGGCTATTCCCAAGAGACCCAGTACTTC. As protein: CASSLDRGYSQETQYF. The full variable domain, with the rest looked up from reference TRBV7-2 and TRBJ2-5, is GAGVSQSPSNKVTEKGKDVELRCDPISGHTALYWYRQSLGQGLEFLIYFQGNSAPDKSGLPSDRFSAERTGGSVSTLTIQRTQQEDSAVYLCASSLDRGYSQETQYFGPGTRLLVL.

The chain uses TRBV6-5 and TRBJ1-1; no definite D call. Germline CDR1 is MNHEY and CDR2 is SVGAGI. V dropped 0 bases and J dropped 1 base, with 9 bases sitting between them. This CDR3 is built from 15 residues. For the CDR3, the DNA is TGTGCCAGCAGTTACTCTTCTACGGGGAACACTGAAGCTTTCTTT. Its protein product is CASSYSSTGNTEAFF.

This rearrangement joins TRBV9 to TRBJ2-5; tentative D call: TRBD2 (6 bases). V was trimmed by 0 bases and J by 5 bases, leaving 14 bases between them. This CDR3 comprises 15 residues. Germline-derived CDR1 and CDR2 are SGDLS and YYNGEE. This CDR3 is CASSVGPGVGETQYF. The CDR3 DNA follows: TGTGCCAGCAGCGTAGGTCCGGGGGTAGGTGAGACCCAGTACTTC.

For this clonotype: The junction departs from germline at one end; a sequencing error may be responsible. The chain carries TRBV20-1 and TRBJ2-3; D not resolved. Per germline, CDR1 DFQATT and CDR2 SNEGSKA (reference sequence). This CDR3 has 14 residues. DNA for the CDR3: TGCAGTGCGAGAGACGGACGGACCACAGATACGCAGTATTTT. Protein sequence: CSARDGRTTDTQYF.

This clonotype occurred a few times. V is TRBV10-3 and J is TRBJ2-3; possibly TRBD2 for D (5 bases). The germline V gene has CDR1 ENHRY and CDR2 SYGVKD. Deletions cut 0 bases from V and 0 bases from J, with 10 bases between. The CDR3 runs to 16 residues. DNA of the CDR3: TGTGCCATCAGTGAGTCATTAGCGACTAGCACAGATACGCAGTATTTT. This codes for CAISESLATSTDTQYF.

Here the CDR3 DNA reads TGTGCCAGCGGCGACAGCTTCTCTGGAAACACCATATATTTT. This codes for CASGDSFSGNTIYF. This sequence joins TRBV12-3 or TRBV12-4 and TRBJ1-3, with D possibly being TRBD1 (5 bases). The CDR3 consists of 14 residues. V shed 8 bases and J shed 0 bases, with 11 bases lying between them.

This clonotype was seen a few times. V is TRBV6-5 and J is TRBJ2-5; 7 bases align to TRBD2. The CDR3 spans 15 residues. The J segment lost 2 bases and the V segment lost 8 bases, leaving 11 bases of the junction unmatched. The germline gives CDR1 MNHEY, CDR2 SVGAGI. Here the CDR3 DNA reads TGTGCCAGCCGTGACTCGGCTAGCGGACAAGAGACCCAGTACTTC. Translation: CASRDSASGQETQYF.

There are a few counts of this clonotype. This sequence joins TRBV29-1 and TRBJ2-5, with no clear D. Germline CDR1 SQVTM, CDR2 ANQGSEA. This CDR3 spans 12 amino acids. Trimming shortened V by 6 bases and J by 2 bases, and 10 bases separated the two germline ends. The CDR3 DNA follows: TGCAGCGTCCTCCAGGAGCAAGAGACCCAGTACTTC. Translation: CSVLQEQETQYF.

This clonotype appeared many times. This sequence joins TRBV12-3 or TRBV12-4 and TRBJ1-5; D uncertain. This CDR3 has 13 residues. V was cut by 1 base and J by 6 bases, with 7 bases left in between. CDR3: CASSLGLGQPQHF. CDR3 sequence (DNA): TGTGCCAGCAGTTTAGGCTTGGGTCAGCCCCAGCATTTT.

This clonotype was seen once. V and J are TRBV11-2 and TRBJ2-1, with D hard to call. Trimming shortened V by 1 base and J by 4 bases, and 14 bases separated the two germline ends. Germline V gives CDR1 SGHAT, CDR2 FQNNGV. This CDR3 region has 16 residues. The DNA for the CDR3 is TGTGCCAGCAGCTTAGGGGAAGGGCTTGCTTACAATGAGCAGTTCTTC. Translated, it gives CASSLGEGLAYNEQFF.

The chain has TRBV13 and TRBJ2-1, with 8 bases fitting TRBD1. Germline V lookup: CDR1 PRHDT, CDR2 FYEKMQ (reference sequence). After removal of 0 bases from V and 0 bases from J, the junction contained 4 bases not matched to a gene. This CDR3 is 17 amino acids long. The CDR3 region is CASSLGNRGSSYNEQFF. CDR3 sequence (DNA): TGTGCCAGCAGCTTAGGAAACAGGGGGAGCTCCTACAATGAGCAGTTCTTC.

The chain combines TRBV4-1 with TRBJ2-7; D remains ambiguous. CDR1 and CDR2 from the germline V gene are MGHRA and YSYEKL. V lost 4 bases to trimming and J lost 3 bases, with 13 bases between them. The CDR3 length is 14 residues. CDR3 protein: CASSPRRSNYEQYF. The CDR3 DNA follows: TGCGCCAGCAGCCCCCGGAGAAGTAACTACGAGCAGTACTTC.

CDR3 coding DNA: TGTGCCAGCAGTTCCGTTGGACTAGCGGGAGGTCGTTGGTTCTTC. Its protein product is CASSSVGLAGGRWFF. The genes are TRBV28 and TRBJ2-1; 14 positions match TRBD2. V shed 4 bases and J 15 bases; nucleotides not matched to a gene: 11. Germline V gives CDR1 MDHEN, CDR2 SYDVKM. CDR3 length: 15 residues.

The chain joins TRBV6-1 to TRBJ2-7; weak D call: TRBD1 (6 bases). Deletions cut 6 bases from V and 3 bases from J, with 12 bases between. This CDR3 comprises 13 residues. Germline-derived CDR1 and CDR2 are MNHNS and SASEGT. Written as DNA, the CDR3 is TGTGCCAGCAGCTGGGACACCGACTACGAGCAGTACTTC. Its translation: CASSWDTDYEQYF.

The rearrangement joins TRBV7-8 to TRBJ1-5; TRBD1 might be the D (6 bases). Trimming shortened V by 5 bases and J by 7 bases, and 18 bases separated the two germline ends. The CDR3 contains 15 residues. Germline V gene lookup returns CDR1 SGHVS and CDR2 FQNEAQ. The CDR3 DNA follows: TGTGCCAGCAGCCAAGGCCCGGGGGGCGGGCAGCCCCAGCATTTT. Protein product: CASSQGPGGGQPQHF.